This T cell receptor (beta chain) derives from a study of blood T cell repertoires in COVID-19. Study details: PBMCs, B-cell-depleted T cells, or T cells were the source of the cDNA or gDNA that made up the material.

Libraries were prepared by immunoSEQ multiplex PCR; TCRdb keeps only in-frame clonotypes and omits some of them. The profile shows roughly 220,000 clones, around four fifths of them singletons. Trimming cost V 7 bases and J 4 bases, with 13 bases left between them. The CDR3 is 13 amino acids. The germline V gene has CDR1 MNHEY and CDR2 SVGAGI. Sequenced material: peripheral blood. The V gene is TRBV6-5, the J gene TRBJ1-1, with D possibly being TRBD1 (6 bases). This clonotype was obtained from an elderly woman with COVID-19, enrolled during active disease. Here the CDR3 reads CASNLGGSTEAFF. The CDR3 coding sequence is TGTGCCAGCAACCTAGGGGGAAGCACTGAAGCTTTCTTT.